This T cell receptor (beta chain) was recovered during a study of CD8 T cells in Susac syndrome. General study results and limits: Repertoires of Susac syndrome CD4+ T cells lacked clonal expansion.

V lost 4 bases, J lost 5 bases, and 12 bases stayed unmatched. Germline assignment: CDR1 LGHDT and CDR2 YNNKEL (reference sequence). The CDR3 runs to 17 residues. Concerning this clonotype: Its antigen is unidentified.

Random hexamers were used to reverse transcribe the RNA input (roughly 0.5 to 1 ug). TCRdb ran MiXCR on the immunoSEQ multiplex PCR reads and lists one entry per CDR3 protein. Counted here are about 170,000 distinct CDR3 sequences, about 96% occurring once; the ten biggest clones make up less than 0.15%. The sequence was collected from a human donor with Susac syndrome. The chain has TRBV3-1 and TRBJ2-2, with 8 bases identical to TRBD1. The sequenced material came from CD4+ T cells from PBMCs. Here the CDR3 DNA reads TGTGCCAGCAGCCGGCGCCCCGTTGGACAGGGAACCGGGGAGCTGTTTTTT. Its translation: CASSRRPVGQGTGELFF.